What follows are 29 T cell receptor beta chains derived from one specimen sequenced in a study of PD-1 blockade in classical Hodgkin lymphoma. Time point defined: cycle 4 day 1 (C4D1), after five to seven weeks of nivolumab. Brentuximab vedotin exposure varied, and every patient relapsed after autologous stem cell transplantation. Sequenced by immunoSEQ multiplex PCR; TCRdb stores in-frame clones only, minus some. The sample gives some 90,000 clones, about 83% of which show up once; about 18% is in the top ten. The sample here was peripheral blood mononuclear cells (PBMCs), taken before the fourth cycle of nivolumab. Receptors were obtained from a human donor with classical Hodgkin lymphoma.

The chain combines TRBV9 with TRBJ1-1; 7 bases are a match to TRBD1. CDR1 and CDR2 (germline): SGDLS, YYNGEE. This CDR3 spans 12 amino acids. The V and J ends lost 4 bases and 8 bases, in that order; junction bases with no gene match: 5. DNA of the CDR3: TGTGCCAGCAGCTTGTACAGGGGAGAAGCTTTCTTT. This gives the protein CASSLYRGEAFF.

The genes are TRBV6-4 and TRBJ2-2, with TRBD2 as a possible D gene (6 bases). V was trimmed by 2 bases and J by 6 bases, leaving 10 bases between them. This CDR3 comprises 14 residues. CDR1 MRHNA and CDR2 SNTAGT come from the germline V gene. The CDR3 sequence: CASSDLGGAGELFF. The CDR3 bases are TGTGCCAGCAGTGACCTCGGGGGAGCCGGGGAGCTGTTTTTT.

This clone was detected only a few times. V and J are TRBV5-1 and TRBJ2-3, with a weak D call TRBD1 (5 bases). From germline, CDR1 is SGHRS and CDR2 YFSETQ. The CDR3 runs 15 residues. The V end lost 4 bases, the J end lost 2 bases, and 14 bases lay between the germline ends. CDR3 amino acids: CASSGAQPITDTQYF. CDR3 nucleotide sequence: TGCGCCAGCAGCGGGGCACAACCTATCACAGATACGCAGTATTTT. Looking up the rest from reference TRBV5-1 and TRBJ2-3 gives the full variable domain: KAGVTQTPRYLIKTRGQQVTLSCSPISGHRSVSWYQQTPGQGLQFLFEYFSETQRNKGNFPGRFSGRQFSNSRSEMNVSTLELGDSALYLCASSGAQPITDTQYFGPGTRLTVL.

This rearrangement joins TRBV5-4 to TRBJ1-2, with TRBD1 matching 7 bases. The trim removed 0 bases at V and 0 bases at J, leaving 2 bases unmatched. CDR1 and CDR2 (germline): SGHNT, YYREEE (reference sequence). This CDR3 is built from 15 residues. CDR3 in DNA: TGTGCCAGCAGCTTGGAAGGGACAGCTAACTATGGCTACACCTTC. Residues: CASSLEGTANYGYTF.

This clone has more than one count but fewer than ten. The chain combines TRBV9 with TRBJ1-2; a weak D match, TRBD1 (5 bases). CDR3 length equals 14 residues. V shed 0 bases and J shed 3 bases, with 9 bases lying between them. The germline V gene has CDR1 SGDLS and CDR2 YYNGEE. The CDR3, as DNA: TGTGCCAGCAGCGTAGCTCTGACAGACTATGGCTACACCTTC. Residues: CASSVALTDYGYTF.

The chain couples TRBV5-1 to TRBJ1-3; D remains ambiguous. The CDR3 covers 16 residues. Per germline, CDR1 SGHRS and CDR2 YFSETQ. Trimming cost V 0 bases and J 0 bases, with 10 bases left between them. CDR3: CASSLDGGTSGNTIYF. In DNA, the CDR3 is TGCGCCAGCAGCTTGGACGGCGGTACCTCTGGAAACACCATATATTTT.

The chain combines TRBV6-5 with TRBJ2-1, with a tentative D call TRBD2 (6 bases). Germline V gives CDR1 MNHEY, CDR2 SVGAGI. The V and J ends lost 6 bases and 0 bases respectively, with 12 bases between them. CDR3 length: 15 amino acids. In DNA, the CDR3 is TGTGCCAGCAGCCCCGTCGGGAGCTCCTACAATGAGCAGTTCTTC. Residues: CASSPVGSSYNEQFF.

The rearrangement links TRBV29-1 to TRBJ2-3; TRBD1 matches 7 bases. J gave up 5 bases and V 7 bases, and 6 bases lay outside the gene matches. The CDR3 is made up of 12 amino acids. CDR1 is SQVTM and CDR2 is ANQGSEA in the germline V gene. The CDR3 spells CSANDREDTQYF. Written as DNA, the CDR3 is TGCAGCGCTAACGACAGGGAAGATACGCAGTATTTT.

This chain connects TRBV19 to TRBJ1-4; tentative D call: TRBD1 (5 bases). The V gene lost 5 bases and the J gene lost 7 bases, with 14 bases spanning the gap. The germline gives CDR1 LNHDA, CDR2 SQIVND (reference sequence). The CDR3 spans 14 residues. CDR3 coding DNA: TGTGCCAGTAGTCGGTTACAGGACCCTGAAAAACTGTTTTTT. It codes for CASSRLQDPEKLFF.

The rearrangement joins TRBV9 to TRBJ2-7; perhaps D is TRBD1 or TRBD2 (5 bases each). The CDR3 loop spans 12 amino acids. Trimming took off 0 bases at V and 8 bases at J, with 9 bases between the two ends. Germline assignment: CDR1 SGDLS and CDR2 YYNGEE. The CDR3 is CASSVAEGQQYF. As DNA, the CDR3 is TGTGCCAGCAGCGTAGCTGAGGGGCAGCAGTACTTC.

This rearrangement joins TRBV5-1 to TRBJ2-1; the match to TRBD2 covers 9 bases. This CDR3 spans 15 amino acids. The V gene's germline CDR1 is SGHRS and CDR2 YFSETQ. Losses at the gene ends were 5 bases for V and 7 bases for J; bases not matched to a gene: 10. The CDR3 DNA reads as TGCGCCAGCAGAACTAATAGCGGGAGAGTAAATGAGCAGTTCTTC. Protein: CASRTNSGRVNEQFF. The variable domain in full, completed from reference TRBV5-1 and TRBJ2-1, reads KAGVTQTPRYLIKTRGQQVTLSCSPISGHRSVSWYQQTPGQGLQFLFEYFSETQRNKGNFPGRFSGRQFSNSRSEMNVSTLELGDSALYLCASRTNSGRVNEQFFGPGTRLTVL.

The chain has TRBV6-6 and TRBJ1-3, with D tentatively TRBD1 (6 bases). CDR1 is MNHNY and CDR2 is SVGAGI in the germline V gene (reference sequence). The CDR3 extends over 15 amino acids. V gave up 6 bases and J gave up 0 bases, with 12 bases separating them. The CDR3 bases are TGTGCCAGCAGACCACAGGGTAACTCTGGAAACACCATATATTTT. Translated, it gives CASRPQGNSGNTIYF.

J is TRBJ2-7 and V is TRBV10-3; 13 bases are a match to TRBD2. This CDR3 comprises 14 residues. The V gene end was trimmed by 4 bases and the J gene end by 4 bases; junction bases not matched to a gene: 1. The germline V gene has CDR1 ENHRY and CDR2 SYGVKD. CDR3 sequence (DNA): TGTGCCATCAGTGGGACTAGCGGGGGATACGAGCAGTACTTC. Translation: CAISGTSGGYEQYF.

This sequence joins TRBV7-2 and TRBJ2-3, with D tentatively TRBD1 (5 bases). V was cut by 5 bases and J by 2 bases, with 11 bases left in between. The CDR3 is 14 residues long. The germline CDR1 and CDR2 sequences are SGHTA and FQGNSA. CDR3 loop: CASSPDRYTDTQYF. In DNA form, the CDR3 reads TGTGCCAGCAGCCCCGACAGATACACAGATACGCAGTATTTT.

The J gene is TRBJ2-3, the V gene TRBV7-8; weak D call: TRBD2 (6 bases). Trimming removed 5 bases from V and 0 bases from J, with 18 bases in between. The CDR3 totals 17 residues. Germline V CDR1 and CDR2: SGHVS, FQNEAQ. The CDR3 coding sequence is TGTGCCAGCAGCGGGATAATCAGACTAGTTAGCACAGATACGCAGTATTTT. This translates into CASSGIIRLVSTDTQYF.

This clone was detected a few times. This chain connects TRBV5-6 to TRBJ2-7; TRBD1 is a possible D gene (5 bases). CDR3 length: 12 residues. V gave up 4 bases and J gave up 3 bases, with 8 bases separating them. Germline V CDR1 and CDR2: SGHDT, YYEEEE. This chain's CDR3 is CASSPQGYEQYF. The CDR3, as DNA: TGTGCCAGCAGCCCGCAGGGCTACGAGCAGTACTTC.

This chain joins TRBV7-5 and TRBJ1-2; TRBD1, the table's D call, was not compared with the DNA. TRBV7-5 constitutes a pseudogene. The CDR3 extends over 15 amino acids. CDR3 amino acids: CVRSPGQGVDYGYTF. The DNA for the CDR3 is TGTGTCAGAAGCCCCGGACAGGGCGTCGACTATGGCTACACCTTC.

The CDR3 loop is CASSQGAGEQFF. CDR3 bases: TGTGCCAGCAGCCAAGGGGCCGGGGAGCAGTTCTTC. This rearrangement joins TRBV4-2 to TRBJ2-1; D unclear. Trimming stripped 1 base from V and 10 bases from J, with 8 bases between. CDR1 and CDR2 (germline): LGHNA, YNFKEQ. CDR3 size: 12 residues.

V usage is TRBV4-3 and J usage is TRBJ1-2; 8 bases are shared with TRBD1. V shed 1 base, J shed 0 bases, and the junction held 7 bases outside the gene matches. CDR1 is LGHNA, CDR2 YSLEER, per germline. The CDR3 contains 17 residues. CDR3 DNA sequence: TGCGCCAGCAGCCAAGCCCCTTCGACAGGGGCTAACTATGGCTACACCTTC. It yields the protein CASSQAPSTGANYGYTF.

This chain joins TRBV7-3 and TRBJ2-7, with 7 positions matching TRBD1. The CDR3 length is 13 residues. With 4 bases clipped from V and 3 bases from J, the junction kept 3 bases outside the gene matches. Per the germline V gene, CDR1 is SGHTA and CDR2 is FQGTGA. The CDR3 DNA reads TGTGCCAGCAGCTCAGGGACAGACTACGAGCAGTACTTC. This sequence encodes CASSSGTDYEQYF.

The rearrangement uses TRBV19 and TRBJ1-1; the D gene is possibly TRBD1 (6 bases). V lost 3 bases and J lost 1, with 18 bases in between. This CDR3 spans 17 amino acids. In germline, CDR1 is LNHDA, CDR2 SQIVND (reference sequence). The chain's CDR3 is CASSILGPGGANTEAFF. The DNA of the CDR3 is TGTGCCAGTAGTATCCTGGGGCCGGGGGGCGCGAACACTGAAGCTTTCTTT. The entire variable domain, with the rest obtained from reference TRBV19 and TRBJ1-1, is as follows: DGGITQSPKYLFRKEGQNVTLSCEQNLNHDAMYWYRQDPGQGLRLIYYSQIVNDFQKGDIAEGYSVSREKKESFPLTVTSAQKNPTAFYLCASSILGPGGANTEAFFGQGTRLTVV.

The chain couples TRBV7-9 to TRBJ1-1; D gene ambiguous. Germline V gene sequence: CDR1 SEHNR, CDR2 FQNEAQ (reference sequence). The CDR3 runs to 13 residues. Trimming shortened V by 3 bases and J by 0 bases, and 5 bases separated the two germline ends. CDR3 loop: CASSLELNTEAFF. The CDR3 nucleotides are TGTGCCAGCAGCTTGGAACTGAACACTGAAGCTTTCTTT.

The J gene is TRBJ2-3, the V gene TRBV7-9; TRBD2 agrees at 9 bases. Looked up from germline, CDR1 is SEHNR and CDR2 is FQNEAQ (reference sequence). The CDR3 has 13 amino acids. The V gene end was trimmed by 4 bases and the J gene end by 9 bases; junction bases not matched to a gene: 5. In DNA, the CDR3 is TGTGCCAGCAGCTCTACGACTAGCGGCACGCAGTATTTT. Translated, it gives CASSSTTSGTQYF.

The chain uses TRBV4-1 and TRBJ1-4, with 9 bases lining up with TRBD1. J gave up 9 bases and V 1 base, and 6 bases lay outside the gene matches. CDR3 length: 15 residues. CDR1 is MGHRA, CDR2 YSYEKL, per germline. The CDR3 is CASSQVGQGFQKLFF. The CDR3 region has the DNA TGCGCCAGCAGCCAAGTGGGACAGGGTTTTCAAAAACTGTTTTTT.

V gene TRBV9 combines with J gene TRBJ1-2, with D perhaps TRBD1 (5 bases). The CDR3 extends over 14 amino acids. V lost 6 bases, J lost 4 bases, and 16 bases lay in between. The V gene's germline CDR1 is SGDLS and CDR2 YYNGEE. CDR3: CASTRAIGAYGYTF. CDR3 in DNA: TGTGCCAGCACAAGAGCCATAGGGGCCTATGGCTACACCTTC. Full variable domain (remainder filled in from reference TRBV9 and TRBJ1-2): DSGVTQTPKHLITATGQRVTLRCSPRSGDLSVYWYQQSLDQGLQFLIQYYNGEERAKGNILERFSAQQFPDLHSELNLSSLELGDSALYFCASTRAIGAYGYTFGSGTRLTVV.

With respect to this clone: At the DNA level, this CDR3 is encoded by other sequences in the same sample as well. DNA of the CDR3: TGTGCCAGCAGTTACGGGGGGCGCCAGCCCCAGCATTTT. Its translation is CASSYGGRQPQHF. The chain couples TRBV6-5 to TRBJ1-5; D perhaps matches TRBD1 (6 bases). Germline V gene data show CDR1 as MNHEY and CDR2 as SVGAGI. The CDR3 has 13 residues. Trimming took 2 bases from V and 7 from J, leaving 9 bases between them.

The chain has TRBV11-1 and TRBJ1-1; D is uncertain. V lost 3 bases, J lost 10 bases, and 12 bases lay in between. The germline gives CDR1 SGHAT, CDR2 FQDESV (reference sequence). This CDR3 comprises 12 residues. In nucleotides, the CDR3 is TGTGCCAGCAGCTTCATGGGGTCGGTAGCTTTCTTT. Residues: CASSFMGSVAFF.

The gene calls are TRBV18 and TRBJ2-7; D possibly corresponds to TRBD2 (5 bases). Germline loops: CDR1 KGHSH, CDR2 LQKENI. The CDR3 sequence is 14 residues long. Trimming removed 2 bases from V and 6 bases from J, with 14 bases in between. This CDR3 reads CASSPTTRDSEQYF. The CDR3 DNA reads TGTGCCAGCTCACCAACAACGAGGGATAGCGAGCAGTACTTC.

The J gene is TRBJ2-3, the V gene TRBV29-1; TRBD1 matches 7 bases. CDR3 length: 15 amino acids. The germline V gene encodes CDR1 SQVTM and CDR2 ANQGSEA. J gave up 2 bases and V 1 base, and 6 bases lay outside the gene matches. The CDR3 DNA follows: TGCAGCGTTGAAGGGTGGACAGGCCTCACAGATACGCAGTATTTT. It codes for CSVEGWTGLTDTQYF.